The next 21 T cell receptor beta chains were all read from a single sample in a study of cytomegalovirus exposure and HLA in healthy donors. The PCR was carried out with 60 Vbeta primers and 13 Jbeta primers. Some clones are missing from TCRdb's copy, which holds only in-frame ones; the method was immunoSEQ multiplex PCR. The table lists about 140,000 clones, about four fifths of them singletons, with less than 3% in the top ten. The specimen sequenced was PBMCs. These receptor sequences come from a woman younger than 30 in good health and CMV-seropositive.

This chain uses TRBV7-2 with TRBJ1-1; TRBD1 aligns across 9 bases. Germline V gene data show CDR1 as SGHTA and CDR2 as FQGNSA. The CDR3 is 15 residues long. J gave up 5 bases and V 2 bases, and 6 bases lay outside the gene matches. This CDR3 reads CASSLRGQGRTEAFF. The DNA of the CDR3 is TGTGCCAGCAGCTTAAGGGGACAGGGAAGGACTGAAGCTTTCTTT.

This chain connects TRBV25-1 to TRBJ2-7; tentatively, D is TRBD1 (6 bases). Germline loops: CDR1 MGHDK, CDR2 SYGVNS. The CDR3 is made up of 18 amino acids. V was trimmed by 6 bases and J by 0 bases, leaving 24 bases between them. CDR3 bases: TGTGCCAGCAGCCCGAACCAAGATACAGGGTCCCCCTCCTACGAGCAGTACTTC. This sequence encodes CASSPNQDTGSPSYEQYF.

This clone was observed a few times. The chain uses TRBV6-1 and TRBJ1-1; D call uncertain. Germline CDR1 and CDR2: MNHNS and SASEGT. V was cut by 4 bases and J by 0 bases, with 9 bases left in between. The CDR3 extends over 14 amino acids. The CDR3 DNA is TGTGCCAGCAGTGGGACGGGGATGAACACTGAAGCTTTCTTT. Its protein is CASSGTGMNTEAFF.

CDR3 DNA sequence: TGTGCCAGCTTGAACCAGGGGGGGAACACTGAAGCTTTCTTT. This translates into CASLNQGGNTEAFF. The V call is TRBV5-4, the J call TRBJ1-1, with TRBD1 matching 7 bases. Germline V CDR1 and CDR2: SGHNT, YYREEE (reference sequence). The J segment lost 1 base and the V segment lost 7 bases, leaving 7 bases of the junction unmatched. The CDR3 extends over 14 amino acids.

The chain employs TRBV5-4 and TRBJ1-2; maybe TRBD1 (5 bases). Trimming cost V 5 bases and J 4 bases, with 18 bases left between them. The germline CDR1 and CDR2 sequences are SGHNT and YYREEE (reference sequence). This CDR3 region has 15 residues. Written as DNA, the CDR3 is TGTGCCAGCAGTCTAGAGCCACAGGCCTCCTATGGCTACACCTTC. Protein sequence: CASSLEPQASYGYTF.

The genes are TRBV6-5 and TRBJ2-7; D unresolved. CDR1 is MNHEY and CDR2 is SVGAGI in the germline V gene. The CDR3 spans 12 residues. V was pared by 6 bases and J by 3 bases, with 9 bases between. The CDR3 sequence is CASSRSSYEQYF. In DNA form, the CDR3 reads TGTGCCAGCAGCCGTTCGAGCTACGAGCAGTACTTC.

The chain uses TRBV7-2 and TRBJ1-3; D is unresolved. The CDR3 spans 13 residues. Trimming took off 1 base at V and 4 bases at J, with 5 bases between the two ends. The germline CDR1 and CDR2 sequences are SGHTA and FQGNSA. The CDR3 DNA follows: TGTGCCAGCAGCTTAGGAGGGGGAAACACCATATATTTT. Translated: CASSLGGGNTIYF.

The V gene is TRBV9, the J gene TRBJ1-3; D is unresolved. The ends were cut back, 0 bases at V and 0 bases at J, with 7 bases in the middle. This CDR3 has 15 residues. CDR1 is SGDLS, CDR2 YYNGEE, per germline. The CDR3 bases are TGTGCCAGCAGCGTAGTAGGCGGCTCTGGAAACACCATATATTTT. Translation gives CASSVVGGSGNTIYF. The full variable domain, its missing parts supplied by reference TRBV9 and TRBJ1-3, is DSGVTQTPKHLITATGQRVTLRCSPRSGDLSVYWYQQSLDQGLQFLIQYYNGEERAKGNILERFSAQQFPDLHSELNLSSLELGDSALYFCASSVVGGSGNTIYFGEGSWLTVV.

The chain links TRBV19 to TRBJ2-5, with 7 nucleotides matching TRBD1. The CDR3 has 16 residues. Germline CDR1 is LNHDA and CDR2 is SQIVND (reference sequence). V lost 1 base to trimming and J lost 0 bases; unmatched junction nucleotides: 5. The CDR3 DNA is TGTGCCAGTAGTATAGGAGGCAGGGGGAACCAAGAGACCCAGTACTTC. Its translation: CASSIGGRGNQETQYF.

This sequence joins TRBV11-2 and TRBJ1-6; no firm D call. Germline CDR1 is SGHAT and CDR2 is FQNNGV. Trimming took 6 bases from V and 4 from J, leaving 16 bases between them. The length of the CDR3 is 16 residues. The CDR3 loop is CASRLRQATYNSPLHF. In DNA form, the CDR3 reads TGTGCCAGCAGACTTCGGCAGGCCACTTATAATTCACCCCTCCACTTT. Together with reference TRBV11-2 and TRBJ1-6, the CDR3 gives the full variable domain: EAGVAQSPRYKIIEKRQSVAFWCNPISGHATLYWYQQILGQGPKLLIQFQNNGVVDDSQLPKDRFSAERLKGVDSTLKIQPAKLEDSAVYLCASRLRQATYNSPLHFGNGTRLTVT.

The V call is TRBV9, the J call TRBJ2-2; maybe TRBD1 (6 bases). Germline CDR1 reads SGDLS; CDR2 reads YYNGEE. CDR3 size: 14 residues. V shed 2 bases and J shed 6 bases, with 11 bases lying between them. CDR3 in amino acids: CASSVRDTPGELFF. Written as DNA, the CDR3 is TGTGCCAGCAGCGTCCGGGACACCCCCGGGGAGCTGTTTTTT. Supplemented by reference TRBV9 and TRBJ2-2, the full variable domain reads DSGVTQTPKHLITATGQRVTLRCSPRSGDLSVYWYQQSLDQGLQFLIQYYNGEERAKGNILERFSAQQFPDLHSELNLSSLELGDSALYFCASSVRDTPGELFFGEGSRLTVL.

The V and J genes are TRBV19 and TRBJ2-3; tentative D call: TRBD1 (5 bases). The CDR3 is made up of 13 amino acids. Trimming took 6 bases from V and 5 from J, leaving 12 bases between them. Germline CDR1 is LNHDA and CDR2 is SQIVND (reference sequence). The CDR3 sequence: CASSFPDRDTQYF. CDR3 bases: TGTGCCAGTAGCTTCCCCGACAGAGATACGCAGTATTTT.

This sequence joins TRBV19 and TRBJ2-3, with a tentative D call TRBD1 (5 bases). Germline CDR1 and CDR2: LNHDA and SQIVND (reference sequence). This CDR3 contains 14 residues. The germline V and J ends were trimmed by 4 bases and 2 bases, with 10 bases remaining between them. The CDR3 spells CASSTRQSTDTQYF. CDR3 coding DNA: TGTGCCAGTAGTACACGACAGTCCACAGATACGCAGTATTTT. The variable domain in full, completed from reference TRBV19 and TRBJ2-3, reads DGGITQSPKYLFRKEGQNVTLSCEQNLNHDAMYWYRQDPGQGLRLIYYSQIVNDFQKGDIAEGYSVSREKKESFPLTVTSAQKNPTAFYLCASSTRQSTDTQYFGPGTRLTVL.

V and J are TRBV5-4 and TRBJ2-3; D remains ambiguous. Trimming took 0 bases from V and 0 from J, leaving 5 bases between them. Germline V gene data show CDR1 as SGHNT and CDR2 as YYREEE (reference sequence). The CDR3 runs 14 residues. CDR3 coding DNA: TGTGCCAGCAGCTTGGGGCCTAGCACAGATACGCAGTATTTT. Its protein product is CASSLGPSTDTQYF.

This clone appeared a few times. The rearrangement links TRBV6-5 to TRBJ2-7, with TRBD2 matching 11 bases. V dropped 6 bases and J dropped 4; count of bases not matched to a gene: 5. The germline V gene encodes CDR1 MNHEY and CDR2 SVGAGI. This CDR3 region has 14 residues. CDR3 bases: TGTGCCAGCAGCCGTACTAGCGGGGGTTACGAGCAGTACTTC. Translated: CASSRTSGGYEQYF.

CDR3 loop: CASSVGAGSYEQYF. The DNA of the CDR3 is TGTGCCAGCAGCGTAGGGGCAGGGTCCTACGAGCAGTACTTC. J is TRBJ2-7 and V is TRBV9; tentatively, D is TRBD1 (5 bases). This CDR3 has 14 amino acids. V was clipped by 0 bases and J by 1 base, with 8 bases between them. CDR1 is SGDLS and CDR2 is YYNGEE in the germline V gene.

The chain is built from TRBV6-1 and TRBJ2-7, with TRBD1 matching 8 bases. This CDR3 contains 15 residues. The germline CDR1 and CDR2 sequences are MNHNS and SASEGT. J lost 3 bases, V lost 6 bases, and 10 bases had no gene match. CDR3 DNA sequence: TGTGCCAGCAGATCGACAGGGGACGTGGGCTACGAGCAGTACTTC. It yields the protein CASRSTGDVGYEQYF.

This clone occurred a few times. The CDR3 coding sequence is TGTGCCAGCAGTGTAAACACTGAAGCTTTCTTT. It codes for CASSVNTEAFF. This chain connects TRBV6-5 to TRBJ1-1; D unclear. V was cut by 5 bases and J by 2 bases, with 3 bases left in between. The CDR3 is made up of 11 amino acids. Germline V gene sequence: CDR1 MNHEY, CDR2 SVGAGI.

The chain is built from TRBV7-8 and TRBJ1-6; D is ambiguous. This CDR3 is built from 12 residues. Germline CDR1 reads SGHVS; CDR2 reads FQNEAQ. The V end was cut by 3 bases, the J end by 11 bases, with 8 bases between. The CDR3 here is CASSFLGTPLHF. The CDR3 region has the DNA TGTGCCAGCAGCTTTCTCGGGACACCCCTCCACTTT.

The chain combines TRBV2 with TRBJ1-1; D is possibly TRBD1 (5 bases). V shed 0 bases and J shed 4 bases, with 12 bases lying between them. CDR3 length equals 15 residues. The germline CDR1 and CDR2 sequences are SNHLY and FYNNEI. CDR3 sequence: CASSEAVAQGTEAFF. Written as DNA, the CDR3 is TGTGCCAGCAGTGAAGCGGTGGCGCAGGGCACTGAAGCTTTCTTT.

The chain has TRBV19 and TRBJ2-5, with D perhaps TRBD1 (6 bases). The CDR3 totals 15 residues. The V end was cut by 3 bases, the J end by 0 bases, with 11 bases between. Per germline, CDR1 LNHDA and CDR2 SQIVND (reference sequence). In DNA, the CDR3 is TGTGCCAGTAGTATCCGGGACACTCACCAAGAGACCCAGTACTTC. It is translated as CASSIRDTHQETQYF.